This TCR beta chain emerged from a study of vaccination and CD4 T cells after COVID-19. About the study: Researchers treated cells with overlapping spike peptides taken from SARS-CoV-2, HCoV-NL63, HCoV-OC43 and HCoV-229E.

About this clonotype itself: What it binds is not known.

CD4+ T cells that had been cultured provided DNA sequenced with the Oncomine TCR Beta short-read assay. TCRdb ran MiXCR on the PCR reads and lists one entry per CDR3 protein. The sample yields about 15,000 distinct CDR3 sequences, nearly 75% seen once. Germline V gene sequence: CDR1 LNHDA, CDR2 SQIVND (reference sequence). This CDR3 comprises 12 residues. Losses at the gene ends were 11 bases for V and 6 bases for J; bases not matched to a gene: 7. Treatment described: roughly ten-day PBMC culture with coronavirus spike peptide pools or control peptides (ViraFEST assay). Days 3 and 7 were when half the medium was replaced with fresh IL-2 medium.

The sample consisted of CD4+ T cells from blood, cultured in vitro. The TCR comes from a human donor who had recovered from COVID-19. The V call is TRBV19, the J call TRBJ1-1; TRBD1 agrees at 9 bases. CDR3 in amino acids: CASNRGRAEAFF. Here the CDR3 DNA reads TGTGCCTCAAACAGGGGGCGCGCTGAAGCTTTCTTT.